This TCR beta chain was sequenced in a study of naive CD8 T cells in extremely preterm neonates. Study-level results: Preterm neonate repertoires were significantly less rich by iChao1 than others. CDR3 nucleotide sharing was about 2.7% in preterm, 0.4% to 0.45% term, around 0.027% children, approximately 0.0099% adults. Compared with older groups, preterm CDR3s were shorter, with fewer N additions and less trimming.

With respect to this clone: Its cognate antigen is unknown.

The CDR3 spans 15 residues. CDR1 and CDR2 (germline): SGDLS, YYNGEE. The V end lost 1 base, the J end lost 9 bases, and 17 bases lay between the germline ends. Method: immunoSEQ multiplex PCR; TCRdb's copy keeps in-frame clones and lacks some. The data contain about 7,600 clones, 95% to 98% of them singletons. The chain has TRBV9 and TRBJ2-1; D is possibly TRBD1 (5 bases). What was sequenced was naive CD8+ T cells from blood. The receptor comes from a human donor in good health. CDR3 DNA sequence: TGTGCCAGCAGCGTAACTGGGGCGCTAGAATCTGAGCAGTTCTTC. Its protein product is CASSVTGALESEQFF.